This TCR beta chain came from a study of blood T cell repertoires in COVID-19. Background on the study: Samples taken during acute and convalescent COVID-19 were collected in the United States, Italy and Spain. T cells, B-cell-depleted T cells, or PBMCs supplied cDNA or gDNA.

Authors' analysis steps: Reference gene primer amplification in the assay estimated nucleated cell counts. Repertoires were generated with immunoSEQ multiplex PCR, while TCRdb's copy carries only in-frame clones and drops some. V and J calls and clone size are as listed in that table; D and trimming were resolved from the DNA. The profile shows about 240,000 clones, 87% of them singletons. The V gene end was trimmed by 9 bases and the J gene end by 2 bases; junction bases not matched to a gene: 8. The CDR3 length is 14 residues. CDR1 and CDR2 (germline): MRHNA, SNTAGT. Sequencing was carried out using peripheral blood. The rearrangement links TRBV6-4 to TRBJ2-7; TRBD1 aligns across 9 bases. This sequence was found in a man between 60 and 75 years old who had recovered from COVID-19. The CDR3, as DNA: TGTGCCAGGAACCGGGACAGGGATGCCTACGAGCAGTACGTC. The encoded protein is CARNRDRDAYEQYV.